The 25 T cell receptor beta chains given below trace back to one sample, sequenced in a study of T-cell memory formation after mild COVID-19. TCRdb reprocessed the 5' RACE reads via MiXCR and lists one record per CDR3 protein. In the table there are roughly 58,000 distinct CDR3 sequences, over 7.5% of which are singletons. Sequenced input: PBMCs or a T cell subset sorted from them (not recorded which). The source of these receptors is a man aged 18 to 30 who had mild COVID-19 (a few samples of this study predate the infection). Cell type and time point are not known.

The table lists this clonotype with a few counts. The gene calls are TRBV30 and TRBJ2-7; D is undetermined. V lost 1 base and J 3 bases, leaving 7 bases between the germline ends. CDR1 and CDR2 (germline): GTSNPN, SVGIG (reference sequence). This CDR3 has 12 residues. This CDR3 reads CAWSEPHYEQYF. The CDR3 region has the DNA TGTGCCTGGAGTGAGCCTCACTACGAGCAGTACTTC. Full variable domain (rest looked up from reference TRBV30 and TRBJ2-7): SQTIHQWPATLVQPVGSPLSLECTVEGTSNPNLYWYRQAAGRGLQLLFYSVGIGQISSEVPQNLSASRPQDRQFILSSKKLLLSDSGFYLCAWSEPHYEQYFGPGTRLTVT.

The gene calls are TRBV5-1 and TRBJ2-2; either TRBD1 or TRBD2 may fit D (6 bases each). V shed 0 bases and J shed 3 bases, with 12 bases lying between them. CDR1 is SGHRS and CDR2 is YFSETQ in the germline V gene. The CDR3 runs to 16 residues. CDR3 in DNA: TGCGCCAGCAGCTTGGCCGGGGGACATTACACCGGGGAGCTGTTTTTT. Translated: CASSLAGGHYTGELFF.

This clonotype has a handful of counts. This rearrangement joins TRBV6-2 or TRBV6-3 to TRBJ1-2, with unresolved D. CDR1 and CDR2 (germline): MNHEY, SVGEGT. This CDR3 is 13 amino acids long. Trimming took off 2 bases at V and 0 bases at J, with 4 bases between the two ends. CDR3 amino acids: CASSYDANYGYTF. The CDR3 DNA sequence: TGTGCCAGCAGTTACGACGCTAACTATGGCTACACCTTC.

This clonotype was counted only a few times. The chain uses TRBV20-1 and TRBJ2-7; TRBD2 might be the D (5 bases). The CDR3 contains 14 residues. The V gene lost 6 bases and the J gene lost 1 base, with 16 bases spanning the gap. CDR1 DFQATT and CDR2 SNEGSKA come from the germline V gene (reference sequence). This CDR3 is CSATDSLGSYEQYF. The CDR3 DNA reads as TGCAGTGCAACGGACTCACTGGGGTCCTACGAGCAGTACTTC.

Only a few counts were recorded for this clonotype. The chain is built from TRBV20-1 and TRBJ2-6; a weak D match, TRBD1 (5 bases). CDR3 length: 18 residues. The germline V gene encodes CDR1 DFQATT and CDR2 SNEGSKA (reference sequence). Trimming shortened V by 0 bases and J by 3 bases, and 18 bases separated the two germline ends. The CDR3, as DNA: TGCAGTGCTAGAGATAACCAGGCACATAGGGGTGGGGCCAACGTCCTGACTTTC. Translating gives CSARDNQAHRGGANVLTF.

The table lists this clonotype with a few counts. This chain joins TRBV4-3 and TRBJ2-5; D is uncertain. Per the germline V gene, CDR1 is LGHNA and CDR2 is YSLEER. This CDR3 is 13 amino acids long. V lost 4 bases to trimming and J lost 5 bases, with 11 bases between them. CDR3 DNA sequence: TGCGCCAGCAGCCCCTGGCTCTCGGAGACCCAGTACTTC. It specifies CASSPWLSETQYF.

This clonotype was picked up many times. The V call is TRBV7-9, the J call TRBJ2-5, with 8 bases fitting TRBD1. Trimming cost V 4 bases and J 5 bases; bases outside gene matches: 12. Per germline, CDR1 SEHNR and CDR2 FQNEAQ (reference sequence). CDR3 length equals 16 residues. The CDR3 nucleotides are TGTGCCAGCAGCTCTCTCGGACAGGGCTTGTGGGAGACCCAGTACTTC. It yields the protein CASSSLGQGLWETQYF.

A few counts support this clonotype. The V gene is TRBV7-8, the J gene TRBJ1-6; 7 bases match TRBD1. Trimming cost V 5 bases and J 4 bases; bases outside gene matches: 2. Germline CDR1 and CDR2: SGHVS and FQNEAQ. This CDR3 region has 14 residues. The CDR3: CASSVGQYNSPLHF. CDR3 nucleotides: TGTGCCAGCAGCGTGGGACAGTATAATTCACCCCTCCACTTT.

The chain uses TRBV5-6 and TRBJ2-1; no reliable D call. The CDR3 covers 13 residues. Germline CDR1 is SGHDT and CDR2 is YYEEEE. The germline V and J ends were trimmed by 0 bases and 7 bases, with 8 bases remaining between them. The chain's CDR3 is CASSLEDLNEQFF. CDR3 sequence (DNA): TGTGCCAGCAGCTTGGAGGACCTGAATGAGCAGTTCTTC.

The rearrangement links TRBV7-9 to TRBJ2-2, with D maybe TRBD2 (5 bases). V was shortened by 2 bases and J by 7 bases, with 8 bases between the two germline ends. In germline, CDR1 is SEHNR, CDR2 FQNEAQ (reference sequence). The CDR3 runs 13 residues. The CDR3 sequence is CASSLRRDGELFF. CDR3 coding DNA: TGTGCCAGCAGCTTACGACGGGACGGGGAGCTGTTTTTT.

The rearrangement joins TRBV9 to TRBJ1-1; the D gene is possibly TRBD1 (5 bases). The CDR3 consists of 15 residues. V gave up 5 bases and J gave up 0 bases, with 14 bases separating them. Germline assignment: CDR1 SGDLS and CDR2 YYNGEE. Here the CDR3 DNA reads TGTGCCAGCAGTCGACAGCACCAGATGAACACTGAAGCTTTCTTT. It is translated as CASSRQHQMNTEAFF.

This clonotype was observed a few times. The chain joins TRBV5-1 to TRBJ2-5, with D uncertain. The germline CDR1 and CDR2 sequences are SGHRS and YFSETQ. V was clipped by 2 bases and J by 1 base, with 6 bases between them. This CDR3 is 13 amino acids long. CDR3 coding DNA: TGCGCCAGCAGCTTTTCCACCCAAGAGACCCAGTACTTC. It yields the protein CASSFSTQETQYF.

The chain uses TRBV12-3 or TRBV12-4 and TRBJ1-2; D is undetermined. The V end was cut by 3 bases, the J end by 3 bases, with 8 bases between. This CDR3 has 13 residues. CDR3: CASSLGRDYGYTF. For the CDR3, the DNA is TGTGCCAGCAGTTTGGGGAGAGACTATGGCTACACCTTC.

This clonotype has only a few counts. DNA of the CDR3: TGTGCCACCAGCAGACGGGGTAGGGAAGAGACCCAGTACTTC. Translated, it gives CATSRRGREETQYF. The J gene is TRBJ2-5, the V gene TRBV15; possible D gene TRBD2, 5 bases. Germline CDR1 is LNHNV and CDR2 is YYDKDF (reference sequence). The CDR3 loop spans 14 amino acids. V lost 2 bases and J lost 3, with 10 bases in between. Full variable domain (missing parts from reference TRBV15 and TRBJ2-5): DAMVIQNPRYQVTQFGKPVTLSCSQTLNHNVMYWYQQKSSQAPKLLFHYYDKDFNNEADTPDNFQSRRPNTSFCFLDIRSPGLGDTAMYLCATSRRGREETQYFGPGTRLLVL.

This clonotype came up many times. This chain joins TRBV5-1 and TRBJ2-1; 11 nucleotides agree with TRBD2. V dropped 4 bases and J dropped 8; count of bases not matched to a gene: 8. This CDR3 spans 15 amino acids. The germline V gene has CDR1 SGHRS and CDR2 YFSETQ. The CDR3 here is CASSPPTSGGDEQFF. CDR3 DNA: TGCGCCAGCAGCCCTCCTACTAGCGGGGGTGATGAGCAGTTCTTC.

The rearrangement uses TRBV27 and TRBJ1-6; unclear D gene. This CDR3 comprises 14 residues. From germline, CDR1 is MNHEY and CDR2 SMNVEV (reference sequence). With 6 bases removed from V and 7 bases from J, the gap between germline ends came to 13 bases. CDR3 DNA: TGTGCCAGCAGACGAGGGCGTTTGAATTCACCCCTCCACTTT. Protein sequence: CASRRGRLNSPLHF.

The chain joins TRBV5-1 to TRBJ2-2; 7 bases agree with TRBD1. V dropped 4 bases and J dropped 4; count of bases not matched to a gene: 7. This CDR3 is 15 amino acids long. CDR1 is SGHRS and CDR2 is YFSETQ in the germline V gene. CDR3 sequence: CASSVPTGVTGELFF. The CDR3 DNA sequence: TGCGCCAGCAGCGTTCCCACAGGGGTCACCGGGGAGCTGTTTTTT. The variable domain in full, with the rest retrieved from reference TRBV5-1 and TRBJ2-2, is KAGVTQTPRYLIKTRGQQVTLSCSPISGHRSVSWYQQTPGQGLQFLFEYFSETQRNKGNFPGRFSGRQFSNSRSEMNVSTLELGDSALYLCASSVPTGVTGELFFGEGSRLTVL.

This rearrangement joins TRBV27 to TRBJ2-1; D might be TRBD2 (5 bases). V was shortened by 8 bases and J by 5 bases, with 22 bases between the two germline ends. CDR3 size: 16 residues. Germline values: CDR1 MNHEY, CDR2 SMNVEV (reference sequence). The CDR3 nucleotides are TGTGCCAGCCGTAGGCTCGTCGGGGTTGGGAACAATGAGCAGTTCTTC. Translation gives CASRRLVGVGNNEQFF.

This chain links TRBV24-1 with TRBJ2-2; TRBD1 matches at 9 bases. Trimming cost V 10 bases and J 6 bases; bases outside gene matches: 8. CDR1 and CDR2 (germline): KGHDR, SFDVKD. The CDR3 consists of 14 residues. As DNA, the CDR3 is TGTGCCACAAGAAGGACAGGGGACGCCGGGGAGCTGTTTTTT. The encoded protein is CATRRTGDAGELFF.

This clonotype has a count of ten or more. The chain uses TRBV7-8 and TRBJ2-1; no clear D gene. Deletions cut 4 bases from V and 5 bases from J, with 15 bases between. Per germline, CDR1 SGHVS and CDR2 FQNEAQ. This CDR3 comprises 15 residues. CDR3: CASSSAPRRNNEQFF. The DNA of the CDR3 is TGTGCCAGCAGCTCGGCCCCCAGGAGAAACAATGAGCAGTTCTTC.

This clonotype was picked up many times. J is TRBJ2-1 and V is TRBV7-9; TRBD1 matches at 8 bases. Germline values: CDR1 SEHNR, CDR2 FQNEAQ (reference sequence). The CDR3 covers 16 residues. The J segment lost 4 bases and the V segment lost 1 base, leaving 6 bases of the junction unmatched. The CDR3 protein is CASSLGQGARYNEQFF. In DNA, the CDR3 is TGTGCCAGCAGCTTAGGGCAGGGGGCGCGGTACAATGAGCAGTTCTTC.

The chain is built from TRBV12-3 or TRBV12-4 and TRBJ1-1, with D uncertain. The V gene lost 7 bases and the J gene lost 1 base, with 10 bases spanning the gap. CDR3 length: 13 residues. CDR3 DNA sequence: TGTGCCAGCACCTTGCAAGGGAACACTGAAGCTTTCTTT. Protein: CASTLQGNTEAFF.

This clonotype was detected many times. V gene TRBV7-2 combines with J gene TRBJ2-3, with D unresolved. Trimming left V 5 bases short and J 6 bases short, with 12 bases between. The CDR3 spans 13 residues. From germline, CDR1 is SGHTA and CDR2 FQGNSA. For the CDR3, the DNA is TGTGCCAGCAGCCGCACCCACCGGGATACGCAGTATTTT. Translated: CASSRTHRDTQYF. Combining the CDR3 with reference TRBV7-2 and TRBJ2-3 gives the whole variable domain GAGVSQSPSNKVTEKGKDVELRCDPISGHTALYWYRQSLGQGLEFLIYFQGNSAPDKSGLPSDRFSAERTGGSVSTLTIQRTQQEDSAVYLCASSRTHRDTQYFGPGTRLTVL.

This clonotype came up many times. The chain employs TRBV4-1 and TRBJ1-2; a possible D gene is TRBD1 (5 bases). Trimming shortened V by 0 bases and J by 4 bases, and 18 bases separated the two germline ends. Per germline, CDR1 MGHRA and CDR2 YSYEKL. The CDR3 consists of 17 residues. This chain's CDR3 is CASSQDSGTWNLYGYTF. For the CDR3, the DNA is TGCGCCAGCAGCCAAGATTCGGGGACGTGGAATCTCTATGGCTACACCTTC.

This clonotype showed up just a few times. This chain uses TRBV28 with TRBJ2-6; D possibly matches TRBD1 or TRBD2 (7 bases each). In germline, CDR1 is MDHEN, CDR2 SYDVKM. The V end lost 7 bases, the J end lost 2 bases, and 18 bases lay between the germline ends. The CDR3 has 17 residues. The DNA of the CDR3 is TGTGCCAGCACCTCACAGGGGAGGGTGGCTGGGGCCAACGTCCTGACTTTC. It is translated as CASTSQGRVAGANVLTF.